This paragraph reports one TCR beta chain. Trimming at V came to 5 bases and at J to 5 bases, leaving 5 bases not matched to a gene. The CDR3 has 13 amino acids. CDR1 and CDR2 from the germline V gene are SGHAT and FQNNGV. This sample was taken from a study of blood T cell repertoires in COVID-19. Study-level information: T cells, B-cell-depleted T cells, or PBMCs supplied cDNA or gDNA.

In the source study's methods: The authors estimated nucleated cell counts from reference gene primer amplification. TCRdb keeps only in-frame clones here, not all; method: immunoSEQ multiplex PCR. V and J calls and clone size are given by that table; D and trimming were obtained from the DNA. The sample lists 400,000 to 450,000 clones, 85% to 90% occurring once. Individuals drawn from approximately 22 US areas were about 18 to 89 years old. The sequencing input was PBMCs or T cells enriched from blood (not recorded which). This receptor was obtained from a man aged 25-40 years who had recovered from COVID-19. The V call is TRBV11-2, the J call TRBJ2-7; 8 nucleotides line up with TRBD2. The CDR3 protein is CASSPGLAHEQYF. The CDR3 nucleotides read TGTGCCAGCAGCCCCGGACTAGCCCACGAGCAGTACTTC.